This entry concerns a single T cell receptor beta chain. Its antigen is unidentified. This CDR3 region has 17 residues. Germline CDR1 reads SGHTA; CDR2 reads FQGNSA. V lost 5 bases, J lost 0 bases, and 20 bases lay in between. This sample stems from a study of cytomegalovirus exposure and HLA in healthy donors. The wider study: The 90 to 150 validation repertoires used the same platform as the approximately 700 first-cohort repertoires, a later analysis reported. Findings of the study overall: It was found in a later analysis that first-cohort TCR clusters tended to co-occur in the 95 to 150 validation repertoires.

Here immunoSEQ multiplex PCR was the method, and the copy in TCRdb shows in-frame clones only, minus some. The table lists 100,000 to 150,000 clones, about 87% of them singletons. Sequences were obtained from PBMCs. The genes are TRBV7-2 and TRBJ2-7; the D gene is possibly TRBD1 (7 bases). This TCR was sampled from a woman between 18 and 29 years old in good health and CMV-seronegative. CDR3 nucleotide sequence: TGTGCCAGCAGCAACCGACAGGGCTCGGACTACTCCTACGAGCAGTACTTC. Its translation is CASSNRQGSDYSYEQYF.